The source of this T cell receptor beta chain is a study of blood T cell repertoires in COVID-19. The wider study: Nucleic acid was either cDNA or gDNA, and it came from T cells, B-cell-depleted T cells, or PBMCs.

Trimming removed 5 bases from V and 1 base from J; junction bases left unmatched: 8. Per germline, CDR1 SGHRS and CDR2 YFSETQ. The CDR3 loop spans 15 amino acids. In the study's own analysis: Using reference gene primer amplification, nucleated cell counts were estimated. Only in-frame clones appear in the TCRdb table, and some are missing; sequencing was by immunoSEQ multiplex PCR. The V and J calls and clone size are taken from that table; D and trimming were inferred from the DNA. The sample contains about 240,000 clones, roughly 86% of which appear only once. The material sequenced was peripheral blood. The rearrangement links TRBV5-1 to TRBJ1-2; 7 nucleotides agree with TRBD1. The sequence derives from a man older than 75 with acute or convalescent COVID-19. The CDR3 DNA follows: TGCGCCAGCAGTGAGGGACAGAAGGATAACTATGGCTACACCTTC. Its translation: CASSEGQKDNYGYTF.